This T cell receptor (beta chain) was profiled in a study of response to subunit inactivated influenza vaccine. Study conclusions and caveats: Few additional T cells are recruited per seasonal influenza vaccination, authors suggested.

Trimming removed 3 bases from V and 4 bases from J, with 19 bases in between. Germline loops: CDR1 LGHNA, CDR2 YNFKEQ. The CDR3 consists of 16 residues. TCRdb recomputed calls from the RT-PCR reads with MiXCR, one row per CDR3 protein. The sample contains fewer than 250,000 distinct CDR3 sequences, approximately 15% of which appear only once. In its sample, this clonotype was seen a few times. Its antigen is still unknown. This chain joins TRBV4-2 and TRBJ2-7; a possible D gene is TRBD2 (5 bases). The sequence derives from a man in his fifties who received an inactivated influenza vaccine. The material was CD8+ T cells sorted from PBMCs, obtained 5 days after vaccination. The chain's CDR3 is CASSQEAEADQYEQYF. CDR3 coding DNA: TGTGCCAGCAGCCAGGAAGCGGAAGCCGACCAATACGAGCAGTACTTC.